The 31 T cell receptor beta chains below come from one sample, sequenced in a study of spatial heterogeneity in lung cancer. TCRdb independently ran MiXCR on the 5' RACE reads; one entry per CDR3 protein. The sample includes tens of thousands of distinct CDR3 sequences, 15% to 20% seen only once; the top ten take around a fifth. The time point: blood at routine non-recurrence follow-up after resection. Sequenced material: PBMCs, taken at follow-up. All receptors derive from a male donor with early-stage non-small cell lung cancer.

The chain has TRBV4-1 and TRBJ1-2, with no clear D. With 0 bases removed from V and 4 bases from J, the gap between germline ends came to 12 bases. The CDR3 contains 15 residues. Per germline, CDR1 MGHRA and CDR2 YSYEKL. The CDR3: CASSQDPTPIYGYTF. DNA of the CDR3: TGCGCCAGCAGCCAAGATCCGACTCCGATCTATGGCTACACCTTC.

The chain recombines TRBV5-1 with TRBJ1-4; unclear D gene. The CDR3 covers 14 residues. V shed 8 bases and J shed 7 bases, with 18 bases lying between them. Per germline, CDR1 SGHRS and CDR2 YFSETQ. The CDR3: CARSLDGQVEKLFF. The CDR3 nucleotides are TGCGCCAGAAGCCTGGACGGGCAGGTTGAAAAACTGTTTTTT.

The V and J genes are TRBV6-5 and TRBJ2-1; possibly TRBD2 for D (6 bases). The CDR3 is 16 residues long. The ends were cut back, 5 bases at V and 6 bases at J, with 20 bases in the middle. Germline CDR1 MNHEY, CDR2 SVGAGI. The CDR3 is CASSPLGRGLGNEQFF. The CDR3 DNA sequence: TGTGCCAGCAGTCCCCTGGGGCGGGGCCTCGGCAATGAGCAGTTCTTC.

This clonotype was found a few times. The J gene is TRBJ2-5, the V gene TRBV7-2; possible D gene TRBD1, 5 bases. V was pared by 0 bases and J by 5 bases, with 7 bases between. The CDR3 sequence is 13 residues long. Germline V gene data show CDR1 as SGHTA and CDR2 as FQGNSA. In DNA, the CDR3 is TGTGCCAGCAGCTTAGCGCCAGGGGAGACCCAGTACTTC. Encoded protein: CASSLAPGETQYF.

This rearrangement joins TRBV7-3 to TRBJ2-3, with no clear D. V lost 5 bases to trimming and J lost 3 bases, with 15 bases between them. The length of the CDR3 is 15 residues. Germline-derived CDR1 and CDR2 are SGHTA and FQGTGA. CDR3 amino acids: CASSPRKGRTDTQYF. The CDR3 DNA reads TGTGCCAGCAGCCCCCGGAAGGGTCGGACAGATACGCAGTATTTT.

The chain combines TRBV7-2 with TRBJ1-3; 9 bases are a match to TRBD1. The germline gives CDR1 SGHTA, CDR2 FQGNSA. The CDR3 consists of 17 residues. The J segment lost 3 bases and the V segment lost 0 bases, leaving 6 bases of the junction unmatched. CDR3 bases: TGTGCCAGCAGCTTAGCGGTAGGACAGGGGAGTGGAAACACCATATATTTT. As protein: CASSLAVGQGSGNTIYF.

The chain employs TRBV20-1 and TRBJ1-5, with D unresolved. Germline V gives CDR1 DFQATT, CDR2 SNEGSKA (reference sequence). The CDR3 is made up of 15 amino acids. V lost 3 bases and J 0 bases, leaving 12 bases between the germline ends. The CDR3 sequence: CSASGLFDSNQPQHF. The CDR3 coding sequence is TGCAGTGCTAGTGGGCTTTTTGATAGCAATCAGCCCCAGCATTTT.

This clonotype has a count of ten or more. This chain connects TRBV5-6 to TRBJ1-1, with no clear D. V dropped 7 bases and J dropped 1 base, with 11 bases sitting between them. Germline V gene lookup returns CDR1 SGHDT and CDR2 YYEEEE. This CDR3 region has 13 residues. CDR3 sequence: CASAVRGNTEAFF. Here the CDR3 DNA reads TGTGCCAGCGCGGTTCGGGGGAACACTGAAGCTTTCTTT.

V usage is TRBV10-1 and J usage is TRBJ2-7, with a possible D match to TRBD1 (6 bases). This CDR3 region has 17 residues. Per germline, CDR1 WNHNN and CDR2 SYGVQD (reference sequence). Trimming pared 0 bases from V and 1 base from J, leaving 16 bases between. The DNA for the CDR3 is TGCGCCAGCAGTGAGTCTTCCAGGGGTCAAAATTCCTACGAGCAGTACTTC. Encoded protein: CASSESSRGQNSYEQYF.

This clonotype was seen a handful of times. The chain uses TRBV18 and TRBJ1-1; TRBD1 is a possible D gene (5 bases). The CDR3 consists of 15 residues. V was clipped by 2 bases and J by 1 base, with 11 bases between them. Germline loops: CDR1 KGHSH, CDR2 LQKENI. The CDR3 here is CASSPWVGANTEAFF. The CDR3 DNA is TGTGCCAGCTCACCATGGGTAGGGGCGAACACTGAAGCTTTCTTT.

The rearrangement joins TRBV12-3 or TRBV12-4 to TRBJ1-1; D possibly corresponds to TRBD1 (5 bases). Trimming left V 7 bases short and J 4 bases short, with 16 bases between. CDR3 length equals 14 residues. In DNA form, the CDR3 reads TGTGCCAGCATCCTTGGGGGGGGACTCACTGAAGCTTTCTTT. Translated, it gives CASILGGGLTEAFF.

In its sample, this clonotype was seen many times. The rearrangement links TRBV4-3 to TRBJ2-1, with TRBD1 as a possible D gene (6 bases). V was shortened by 0 bases and J by 1 base, with 7 bases between the two germline ends. The CDR3 runs 15 residues. In germline, CDR1 is LGHNA, CDR2 YSLEER. Written as DNA, the CDR3 is TGCGCCAGCAGCCAAGATCAGGGGTCCTACAATGAGCAGTTCTTC. Its translation: CASSQDQGSYNEQFF.

This clonotype was found a few times. The rearrangement links TRBV7-8 to TRBJ2-7, with D possibly TRBD1 on 5 matching bases. Trimming left V 0 bases short and J 7 bases short, with 10 bases between. The CDR3 runs to 13 residues. Germline CDR1 SGHVS, CDR2 FQNEAQ. CDR3 DNA: TGTGCCAGCAGCTTAGCGGGAAGGGGTGAGCAGTACTTC. Its translation: CASSLAGRGEQYF. Variable domain in full (rest from reference TRBV7-8 and TRBJ2-7): GAGVSQSPRYKVAKRGQDVALRCDPISGHVSLFWYQQALGQGPEFLTYFQNEAQLDKSGLPSDRFFAERPEGSVSTLKIQRTQQEDSAVYLCASSLAGRGEQYFGPGTRLTVT.

This clonotype was observed a few times. The V call is TRBV29-1, the J call TRBJ2-5; TRBD1 agrees at 9 bases. Germline V gene lookup returns CDR1 SQVTM and CDR2 ANQGSEA. This CDR3 region has 13 residues. Trimming at V came to 4 bases and at J to 5 bases, leaving 5 bases not matched to a gene. CDR3 nucleotide sequence: TGCAGCGTTGCAACAGGGGGCGAGGAGACCCAGTACTTC. This encodes CSVATGGEETQYF.

This clonotype has more than one count but fewer than ten. V usage is TRBV5-6 and J usage is TRBJ1-1; 8 bases line up with TRBD1. CDR3 length: 17 residues. V dropped 4 bases and J dropped 0; count of bases not matched to a gene: 11. Germline CDR1 reads SGHDT; CDR2 reads YYEEEE. The CDR3 loop is CASSHPWTGPMNTEAFF. The CDR3 DNA sequence: TGTGCCAGCAGCCACCCCTGGACAGGGCCGATGAACACTGAAGCTTTCTTT.

This clonotype appeared a few times. This chain joins TRBV10-3 and TRBJ1-2; TRBD1 matches at 9 bases. This CDR3 is built from 14 residues. V lost 4 bases to trimming and J lost 6 bases; unmatched junction nucleotides: 6. Germline CDR1 is ENHRY and CDR2 is SYGVKD. The CDR3 spells CAISGGQGRHGYTF. CDR3 nucleotides: TGTGCCATCAGTGGGGGACAGGGAAGACATGGCTACACCTTC.

This clonotype showed up many times. The chain uses TRBV7-3 and TRBJ2-3, with 9 bases fitting TRBD1. Germline V gene lookup returns CDR1 SGHTA and CDR2 FQGTGA. CDR3 size: 17 residues. V shed 5 bases and J 1 base; nucleotides not matched to a gene: 10. Here the CDR3 reads CASSLTGTGRGTDTQYF. The CDR3 DNA reads TGTGCCAGCAGCCTTACTGGGACAGGGAGAGGCACAGATACGCAGTATTTT.

A few counts support this clonotype. This rearrangement joins TRBV20-1 to TRBJ2-3; TRBD1 matches at 7 bases. CDR1 and CDR2 (germline): DFQATT, SNEGSKA (reference sequence). The CDR3 totals 14 residues. V lost 2 bases and J lost 1; bases outside the gene matches: 3. Here the CDR3 DNA reads TGCAGTGCTAGACAGGGGGTAGGCACAGATACGCAGTATTTT. Translated, it gives CSARQGVGTDTQYF.

The rearrangement links TRBV19 to TRBJ1-2; no clear D. With 5 bases removed from V and 2 bases from J, the gap between germline ends came to 9 bases. This CDR3 contains 13 residues. Germline loops: CDR1 LNHDA, CDR2 SQIVND (reference sequence). CDR3 region: CASSAAENYGYTF. In DNA, the CDR3 is TGTGCCAGTAGTGCGGCAGAGAACTATGGCTACACCTTC.

This clonotype was counted ten times or more. In DNA form, the CDR3 reads TGTGCCAGCAGCTGGGACAGGAGCACTGAAGCTTTCTTT. This sequence encodes CASSWDRSTEAFF. The chain couples TRBV3-1 to TRBJ1-1; 8 bases are a match to TRBD1. The CDR3 sequence is 13 residues long. V lost 5 bases to trimming and J lost 4 bases; unmatched junction nucleotides: 3. Looked up from germline, CDR1 is LGHDT and CDR2 is YNNKEL (reference sequence).

This clonotype was counted many times. In DNA form, the CDR3 reads TGTGCCAGTAGCCTCTCCCAGCTGACGTATGGCTACACCTTC. Its protein is CASSLSQLTYGYTF. The chain couples TRBV19 to TRBJ1-2; D gene unclear. CDR3 length equals 14 residues. The germline gives CDR1 LNHDA, CDR2 SQIVND (reference sequence). Between the trimmed V and J ends, which lost 6 bases and 5 bases, there was a span of 16 bases.

The genes are TRBV10-3 and TRBJ2-7, with 8 bases aligning to TRBD2. Germline V gene lookup returns CDR1 ENHRY and CDR2 SYGVKD. Trimming cost V 3 bases and J 1 base; bases outside gene matches: 5. This CDR3 comprises 15 residues. CDR3 nucleotide sequence: TGTGCCATCAGTGACCGACTAGCGCGGTCCTACGAGCAGTACTTC. It specifies CAISDRLARSYEQYF.

This clonotype was counted only a few times. This chain connects TRBV2 to TRBJ1-5; unclear D gene. Trimming cost V 4 bases and J 2 bases, with 9 bases left between them. This CDR3 is 14 amino acids long. Germline CDR1 is SNHLY and CDR2 is FYNNEI. The CDR3 DNA follows: TGTGCCAGCAGTGCCTGGGCGGGCAATCAGCCCCAGCATTTT. This encodes CASSAWAGNQPQHF.

This clonotype was counted once. The V gene is TRBV3-1, the J gene TRBJ2-7, with 11 bases matching TRBD2. From germline, CDR1 is LGHDT and CDR2 YNNKEL (reference sequence). The junction had 12 bases not matched to a gene; V was cut back by 4 bases and J by 1 base. This CDR3 region has 18 residues. The CDR3 is CASSRKSPRLAGSYEQYF. As DNA, the CDR3 is TGTGCCAGCAGCCGCAAGTCCCCGCGACTAGCGGGATCCTACGAGCAGTACTTC.

This clonotype has at least ten counts. The chain is built from TRBV4-1 and TRBJ2-3, with 8 bases matching TRBD2. J was trimmed by 2 bases and V by 4 bases; bases with no gene match: 2. The CDR3 has 14 amino acids. Per the germline V gene, CDR1 is MGHRA and CDR2 is YSYEKL. CDR3: CASSLGLVTDTQYF. The DNA of the CDR3 is TGCGCCAGCAGCCTGGGACTAGTCACAGATACGCAGTATTTT.

The chain joins TRBV12-5 to TRBJ2-2; D not certain. The ends were cut back, 7 bases at V and 5 bases at J, with 5 bases in the middle. Germline V CDR1 and CDR2: LGHNT, FRNRAP. The CDR3 totals 11 residues. The CDR3 loop is CASDLTGELFF. For the CDR3, the DNA is TGTGCTAGTGACCTTACCGGGGAGCTGTTTTTT.

This chain uses TRBV4-1 with TRBJ2-3, with D perhaps TRBD1 or TRBD2 (5 bases each). CDR1 is MGHRA and CDR2 is YSYEKL in the germline V gene. This CDR3 has 16 amino acids. Between the trimmed V and J ends, which lost 3 bases and 2 bases, there was a span of 15 bases. DNA of the CDR3: TGCGCCAGCAGCCATCCGGGACGGAGCACCACAGATACGCAGTATTTT. Translating it yields CASSHPGRSTTDTQYF.

This clonotype has only a few counts. The rearrangement joins TRBV10-3 to TRBJ1-2; D remains ambiguous. V lost 3 bases to trimming and J lost 3 bases, with 8 bases between them. The CDR3 spans 13 residues. Germline V gene lookup returns CDR1 ENHRY and CDR2 SYGVKD. CDR3 loop: CAISDGSDYGYTF. DNA for the CDR3: TGTGCCATCAGTGATGGCAGCGACTATGGCTACACCTTC.

In its sample, this clonotype was seen a few times. For the CDR3, the DNA is TGCAGTGCTGTCCCCCCGGGGAACGCGGCAGATACGCAGTATTTT. It codes for CSAVPPGNAADTQYF. The V call is TRBV20-1, the J call TRBJ2-3, with TRBD2 as a possible D gene (5 bases). The length of the CDR3 is 15 residues. V was clipped by 5 bases and J by 4 bases, with 19 bases between them. Germline CDR1 is DFQATT and CDR2 is SNEGSKA (reference sequence).

This chain's CDR3 is CASSLAVYGETGELFF. DNA for the CDR3: TGCGCCAGCAGCTTGGCAGTTTACGGGGAGACCGGGGAGCTGTTTTTT. The chain joins TRBV5-1 to TRBJ2-2; weak D call: TRBD2 (5 bases). This CDR3 spans 16 amino acids. Germline V gene lookup returns CDR1 SGHRS and CDR2 YFSETQ. V was cut by 0 bases and J by 5 bases, with 14 bases left in between.

There are a few counts of this clonotype. The J gene is TRBJ2-3, the V gene TRBV7-2; 8 bases fit TRBD2. Trimming removed 1 base from V and 4 bases from J; junction bases left unmatched: 7. Germline CDR1 SGHTA, CDR2 FQGNSA. The CDR3 contains 16 residues. CDR3 region: CASSLGGGGIADTQYF. Written as DNA, the CDR3 is TGTGCCAGCAGCTTAGGCGGCGGGGGGATTGCAGATACGCAGTATTTT.